Shown below are 23 T cell receptor beta chains from a single sample sequenced in a study of CD8+ T cells in alopecia areata (dated by TCRdb to about 2018). The protocol used for the library was the immunoSEQ multiplex PCR assay. To provide template for TCR sequencing, every sample had RNA extracted and reverse transcribed into cDNA. The table was pulled from immuneACCESS by TCRdb, which kept in-frame rearrangements only. Such tables lose some clones; where checked, under half of the loss comes from unresolved V genes, and the rest has no known cause. A total of about 140,000 clones appear in this sample, approximately 60% of them only once. The ten largest account for less than 5% of the sample. Sequencing was carried out using CD4+ T cells sorted from blood. Receptors were obtained from a human donor in good health.

The chain couples TRBV4-1 to TRBJ2-7; 7 nucleotides align to TRBD1. With V trimmed by 1 base and J by 3 bases, 6 bases remained unmatched. The CDR3 is 15 residues long. Germline lookup yields CDR1 MGHRA and CDR2 YSYEKL. CDR3 sequence (DNA): TGCGCCAGCAGCCAAGTCCCGGACAGGCGCTACGAGCAGTACTTC. It specifies CASSQVPDRRYEQYF.

In its sample, this clone was seen once. The chain recombines TRBV29-1 with TRBJ2-3; TRBD2 matches 8 bases. The CDR3 runs to 14 residues. Germline assignment: CDR1 SQVTM and CDR2 ANQGSEA. Germline trimming cut 4 bases from V and 0 bases from J; bases unmatched to any gene: 3. CDR3 sequence (DNA): TGCAGCGTTGCCCCGGGAGGGAGCACAGATACGCAGTATTTT. It encodes CSVAPGGSTDTQYF.

This clone was counted a few times. This sequence joins TRBV29-1 and TRBJ1-2, with no clear D. The CDR3 sequence is 13 residues long. Germline lookup yields CDR1 SQVTM and CDR2 ANQGSEA. Trimming took off 0 bases at V and 5 bases at J, with 10 bases between the two ends. CDR3 sequence: CSVEDVGSYGYTF. The CDR3 nucleotides are TGCAGCGTTGAAGACGTAGGGAGTTATGGCTACACCTTC.

The genes are TRBV7-8 and TRBJ2-7; no clear D. The CDR3 is 15 residues long. Germline CDR1 is SGHVS and CDR2 is FQNEAQ. V shed 0 bases and J shed 1 base, with 10 bases lying between them. CDR3 nucleotide sequence: TGTGCCAGCAGCTTAGCGGTACAAAGGTCCTACGAGCAGTACTTC. As protein: CASSLAVQRSYEQYF.

This clone was counted only a few times. The CDR3 DNA reads as TGTGCCAGCAGTGATATCTCGTCTTCAGATACGCAGTATTTT. This sequence encodes CASSDISSSDTQYF. The chain has TRBV2 and TRBJ2-3, with D unresolved. V was shortened by 3 bases and J by 4 bases, with 11 bases between the two germline ends. Germline V gives CDR1 SNHLY, CDR2 FYNNEI. The CDR3 extends over 14 amino acids.

V is TRBV29-1 and J is TRBJ1-3, with 8 bases that match TRBD1. V shed 6 bases, J shed 1 base, and the junction held 2 bases outside the gene matches. Germline CDR1 is SQVTM and CDR2 is ANQGSEA. The CDR3 spans 13 residues. CDR3 sequence reads: CSVQGASGNTIYF. In DNA form, the CDR3 reads TGCAGCGTGCAGGGGGCTTCTGGAAACACCATATATTTT. The whole variable domain, filled in from reference TRBV29-1 and TRBJ1-3, reads SAVISQKPSRDICQRGTSLTIQCQVDSQVTMMFWYRQQPGQSLTLIATANQGSEATYESGFVIDKFPISRPNLTFSTLTVSNMSPEDSSIYLCSVQGASGNTIYFGEGSWLTVV.

The gene calls are TRBV7-9 and TRBJ1-2, with 7 bases that match TRBD1. V lost 0 bases, J lost 5 bases, and 6 bases stayed unmatched. CDR1 and CDR2 from the germline V gene are SEHNR and FQNEAQ (reference sequence). The CDR3 covers 15 residues. For the CDR3, the DNA is TGTGCCAGCAGCTTAGCCGGGACAGAAAAGTATGGCTACACCTTC. Protein: CASSLAGTEKYGYTF. Drawing the rest from reference TRBV7-9 and TRBJ1-2, the complete variable domain is DTGVSQNPRHKITKRGQNVTFRCDPISEHNRLYWYRQTLGQGPEFLTYFQNEAQLEKSRLLSDRFSAERPKGSFSTLEIQRTEQGDSAMYLCASSLAGTEKYGYTFGSGTRLTVV.

This clone was picked up a small number of times. This chain joins TRBV29-1 and TRBJ2-3, with TRBD2 matching 14 bases. Per germline, CDR1 SQVTM and CDR2 ANQGSEA. This CDR3 has 15 residues. Trimming took 7 bases from V and 4 from J; bases not matched to a gene: 7. The CDR3 nucleotides are TGCAGCGGTCTCGGGACTAGCGGGAGTGCAGATACGCAGTATTTT. Its protein is CSGLGTSGSADTQYF.

This clone has more than one count but fewer than ten. The gene calls are TRBV18 and TRBJ2-7; 7 bases fit TRBD1. With 6 bases clipped from V and 3 bases from J, the junction kept 11 bases outside the gene matches. The germline V gene encodes CDR1 KGHSH and CDR2 LQKENI. This CDR3 has 15 residues. The CDR3 coding sequence is TGTGCCAGCTCTTCGACCCCGGGACAGAGCTACGAGCAGTACTTC. It translates to CASSSTPGQSYEQYF. Full variable domain (outside the CDR3, taken from reference TRBV18 and TRBJ2-7): NAGVMQNPRHLVRRRGQEARLRCSPMKGHSHVYWYRQLPEEGLKFMVYLQKENIIDESGMPKERFSAEFPKEGPSILRIQQVVRGDSAAYFCASSSTPGQSYEQYFGPGTRLTVT.

This clone was found a few times. The J gene is TRBJ2-1, the V gene TRBV7-9; 9 positions match TRBD2. The germline CDR1 and CDR2 sequences are SEHNR and FQNEAQ (reference sequence). There are 16 residues in the CDR3. With 2 bases clipped from V and 6 bases from J, the junction kept 8 bases outside the gene matches. CDR3 sequence (DNA): TGTGCCAGCAGCTTATTTGGCGGGAGGGTTATCAATGAGCAGTTCTTC. It specifies CASSLFGGRVINEQFF.

The chain is built from TRBV15 and TRBJ2-7, with a tentative D call TRBD1 (6 bases). CDR1 LNHNV and CDR2 YYDKDF come from the germline V gene (reference sequence). Trimming cost V 3 bases and J 5 bases, with 11 bases left between them. The CDR3 extends over 13 amino acids. The CDR3 nucleotides read TGTGCCACCAGCAGGGCACAGGGTAACGAGCAGTACTTC. Its protein product is CATSRAQGNEQYF.

This clone turned up a few times. This rearrangement joins TRBV25-1 to TRBJ1-1; TRBD1 might be the D (6 bases). Germline CDR1 reads MGHDK; CDR2 reads SYGVNS. The CDR3 covers 13 residues. Trimming pared 8 bases from V and 2 bases from J, leaving 12 bases between. The CDR3 DNA reads TGTGCCAGCCGGGGGCGTTTTAACACTGAAGCTTTCTTT. This translates into CASRGRFNTEAFF.

The rearrangement joins TRBV30 to TRBJ1-1, with 9 bases matching TRBD1. V shed 8 bases, J shed 1 base, and the junction held 14 bases outside the gene matches. Germline assignment: CDR1 GTSNPN and CDR2 SVGIG (reference sequence). There are 16 residues in the CDR3. This CDR3 is CAAITGTGIRNTEAFF. The CDR3 bases are TGTGCCGCGATCACCGGGACAGGGATACGGAACACTGAAGCTTTCTTT.

V gene TRBV19 combines with J gene TRBJ2-5, with 9 bases identical to TRBD1. The CDR3 has 16 residues. V was clipped by 5 bases and J by 5 bases; unmatched bases: 12. Germline CDR1 is LNHDA and CDR2 is SQIVND (reference sequence). In nucleotides, the CDR3 is TGTGCCAGTAGTCTCGACTCCGGGACAGGGTACGAGACCCAGTACTTC. Translation: CASSLDSGTGYETQYF.

This clone was seen a handful of times. The chain joins TRBV12-5 to TRBJ1-2; 7 bases are shared with TRBD1. V gave up 0 bases and J gave up 4 bases; unmatched junction bases: 5. The germline V gene encodes CDR1 LGHNT and CDR2 FRNRAP. The length of the CDR3 is 15 residues. The chain's CDR3 is CASGLVPAGGYGYTF. CDR3 nucleotides: TGTGCTAGTGGTTTGGTACCGGCAGGGGGCTATGGCTACACCTTC.

The chain has TRBV29-1 and TRBJ2-1, with D hard to call. Trimming left V 3 bases short and J 7 bases short, with 13 bases between. The CDR3 covers 13 residues. Looked up from germline, CDR1 is SQVTM and CDR2 is ANQGSEA. The chain's CDR3 is CSVDRPILNEQFF. In nucleotides, the CDR3 is TGCAGCGTTGACCGCCCAATTTTGAATGAGCAGTTCTTC.

This clone has a handful of counts. This chain joins TRBV28 and TRBJ1-1; D ambiguous. The CDR3 has 11 amino acids. V lost 7 bases and J 10 bases, leaving 13 bases between the germline ends. Germline CDR1 is MDHEN and CDR2 is SYDVKM. CDR3 coding DNA: TGTGCCAGCACCGGAGGCCAGGTAGCTTTCTTT. The encoded protein is CASTGGQVAFF.

The chain employs TRBV19 and TRBJ1-1; no clear D. Per the germline V gene, CDR1 is LNHDA and CDR2 is SQIVND (reference sequence). This CDR3 has 13 amino acids. Trimming stripped 7 bases from V and 2 bases from J, with 11 bases between. The CDR3 protein is CASTRDLNTEAFF. In nucleotides, the CDR3 is TGTGCCAGTACCCGTGACCTCAACACTGAAGCTTTCTTT. Drawing the rest from reference TRBV19 and TRBJ1-1, the complete variable domain is DGGITQSPKYLFRKEGQNVTLSCEQNLNHDAMYWYRQDPGQGLRLIYYSQIVNDFQKGDIAEGYSVSREKKESFPLTVTSAQKNPTAFYLCASTRDLNTEAFFGQGTRLTVV.

In its sample, this clone was seen a few times. This chain uses TRBV5-1 with TRBJ2-2; maybe TRBD1 (6 bases). CDR3 length: 17 residues. The V gene lost 4 bases and the J gene lost 0 bases, with 16 bases spanning the gap. Germline CDR1 and CDR2: SGHRS and YFSETQ. In DNA form, the CDR3 reads TGCGCCAGCAGCCAAACCACAGGGCCGACGAACACCGGGGAGCTGTTTTTT. Translated, it gives CASSQTTGPTNTGELFF. Looking up the rest from reference TRBV5-1 and TRBJ2-2 gives the full variable domain: KAGVTQTPRYLIKTRGQQVTLSCSPISGHRSVSWYQQTPGQGLQFLFEYFSETQRNKGNFPGRFSGRQFSNSRSEMNVSTLELGDSALYLCASSQTTGPTNTGELFFGEGSRLTVL.

This clone was seen a few times. V usage is TRBV30 and J usage is TRBJ2-1; 11 nucleotides line up with TRBD2. This CDR3 is built from 18 residues. Germline V gives CDR1 GTSNPN, CDR2 SVGIG (reference sequence). With 4 bases clipped from V and 0 bases from J, the junction kept 11 bases outside the gene matches. This chain's CDR3 is CAWTSGTSGLSSYNEQFF. The CDR3 bases are TGTGCCTGGACATCCGGGACTAGCGGATTAAGCTCCTACAATGAGCAGTTCTTC.

This clone was detected only a few times. V usage is TRBV28 and J usage is TRBJ1-2; D is ambiguous. Germline V gene sequence: CDR1 MDHEN, CDR2 SYDVKM. The V end lost 6 bases, the J end lost 8 bases, and 13 bases lay between the germline ends. The CDR3 loop spans 12 amino acids. The CDR3 nucleotides are TGTGCCAGCAGCTACGGCCCGAGAGGCTACACCTTC. As protein: CASSYGPRGYTF.

V is TRBV2 and J is TRBJ1-5, with 10 nucleotides matching TRBD1. This CDR3 spans 15 amino acids. Germline V gives CDR1 SNHLY, CDR2 FYNNEI. Trimming removed 6 bases from V and 5 bases from J; junction bases left unmatched: 7. DNA of the CDR3: TGTGCCAGCAGGCTAACGGACAGGGGGGATCAGCCCCAGCATTTT. It codes for CASRLTDRGDQPQHF.

The rearrangement links TRBV29-1 to TRBJ1-1, with 9 positions matching TRBD1. The CDR3 covers 13 residues. V trimming: 7 bases; J trimming: 1 base; junction bases outside the gene matches: 4. Germline CDR1 SQVTM, CDR2 ANQGSEA. CDR3 amino acids: CSGSQGANTEAFF. The CDR3 nucleotides are TGCAGCGGATCACAGGGGGCGAACACTGAAGCTTTCTTT.